This record looks at one TCR beta chain sequence and its context. Germline values: CDR1 MGHRA, CDR2 YSYEKL. The CDR3 contains 15 residues. J lost 3 bases, V lost 6 bases, and 6 bases had no gene match. This record belongs to a study of CD4 and CD8 cells across lung adenocarcinoma regions. TCRdb re-analysed the PCR reads in MiXCR, keeping a single row per CDR3 protein. The table lists about 20,000 distinct CDR3 sequences, about half of them singletons. Samples came from patients with localized non-small cell lung adenocarcinoma. Material for sequencing was CD8+ T cells from the center of a lung tumor. This rearrangement joins TRBV4-1 to TRBJ2-1; 9 nucleotides line up with TRBD1. This TCR was recovered from a female donor with lung adenocarcinoma. The CD4 and CD8 labels of this study may be unreliable. In DNA, the CDR3 is TGCGCCAGCAGTAAGGGGACAGGGAACTACAATGAGCAGTTCTTC. Protein sequence: CASSKGTGNYNEQFF.